The source of this T cell receptor (beta chain) is a study of Tregs in tolerant kidney transplant recipients. General observations from the study: Findings come from small patient numbers and require larger validation. Activated donor B cell expansion appeared to reveal the most relevant donor-specific TCRbeta repertoire.

The repertoire was sequenced with immunoSEQ multiplex PCR; TCRdb's copy has only in-frame clones and lacks some. The data show some 240,000 clones, about 86% seen once. A word on this clone: Its matching antigen is unknown.

Sequencing was performed on CD4+ T cells from blood. The receptor was isolated from a human donor in good health.

The CDR3 is CASRGTGSSGANVLTF. The CDR3 DNA reads TGTGCCAGTAGGGGGACAGGGAGCTCTGGGGCCAACGTCCTGACTTTC. The rearrangement uses TRBV19 and TRBJ2-6; 9 nucleotides align to TRBD1. V gave up 6 bases and J gave up 0 bases; unmatched junction bases: 3. The CDR3 spans 16 residues. Germline assignment: CDR1 LNHDA and CDR2 SQIVND (reference sequence).